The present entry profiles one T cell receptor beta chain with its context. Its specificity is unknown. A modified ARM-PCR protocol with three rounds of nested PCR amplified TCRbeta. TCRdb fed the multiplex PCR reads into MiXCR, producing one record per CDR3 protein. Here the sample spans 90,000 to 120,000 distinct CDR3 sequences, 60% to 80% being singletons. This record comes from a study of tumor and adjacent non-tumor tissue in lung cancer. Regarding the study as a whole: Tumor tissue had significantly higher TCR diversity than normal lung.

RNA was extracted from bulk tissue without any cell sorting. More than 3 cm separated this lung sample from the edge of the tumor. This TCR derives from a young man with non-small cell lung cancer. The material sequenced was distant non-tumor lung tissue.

CDR3 coding DNA: TGTGCCTGGAGTCGGACCGGGGAGACCCAGTACTTC. This sequence encodes CAWSRTGETQYF. V is TRBV30 and J is TRBJ2-5; D remains ambiguous. V was pared by 2 bases and J by 5 bases, with 9 bases between. CDR1 and CDR2 from the germline V gene are GTSNPN and SVGIG (reference sequence). This CDR3 comprises 12 residues.